Below are 23 T cell receptor beta chains sequenced from a single sample in a study of shared clonotypes between healthy human individuals. Only CD45RO-negative cells positively selected for CCR7 counted as naive CD8 cells, so terminally differentiated effector memory CD45RA+ cells were excluded. Clones were sequenced by immunoSEQ multiplex PCR, and TCRdb holds only the in-frame ones, with some missing. Here the sample spans under 850,000 clones, more than 85% being singletons. Source material: naive CD8+ T cells sorted from blood. Receptors originate from a man aged 30 to 45 in good health.

This chain uses TRBV2 with TRBJ2-3; 10 bases line up with TRBD2. The CDR3 length is 14 residues. CDR1 and CDR2 from the germline V gene are SNHLY and FYNNEI. V gave up 11 bases and J gave up 0 bases; unmatched junction bases: 5. The CDR3 spells CAGGLAASTDTQYF. Here the CDR3 DNA reads TGTGCCGGTGGACTAGCGGCTAGCACAGATACGCAGTATTTT.

This clone was seen just once. The chain is built from TRBV5-4 and TRBJ2-1, with a tentative D call TRBD2 (5 bases). Germline values: CDR1 SGHNT, CDR2 YYREEE (reference sequence). The CDR3 is 14 residues long. The V end lost 2 bases, the J end lost 3 bases, and 9 bases lay between the germline ends. For the CDR3, the DNA is TGTGCCAGCAGCTTTTTGGGAGACTACAATGAGCAGTTCTTC. This sequence encodes CASSFLGDYNEQFF.

The rearrangement links TRBV29-1 to TRBJ2-7, with TRBD2 matching 7 bases. The length of the CDR3 is 12 residues. V lost 6 bases, J lost 1 base, and 3 bases stayed unmatched. The germline gives CDR1 SQVTM, CDR2 ANQGSEA. This CDR3 is CSVPGLSYEQYF. CDR3 sequence (DNA): TGCAGCGTGCCGGGACTATCCTACGAGCAGTACTTC.

The chain combines TRBV7-9 with TRBJ2-7; tentatively, D is TRBD2 (5 bases). V was trimmed by 5 bases and J by 6 bases, leaving 8 bases between them. Germline V CDR1 and CDR2: SEHNR, FQNEAQ (reference sequence). This CDR3 comprises 11 residues. CDR3 in amino acids: CASSRLSEQYF. In DNA, the CDR3 is TGTGCCAGCAGCCGACTATCCGAGCAGTACTTC.

The chain carries TRBV7-9 and TRBJ2-5; D ambiguous. There are 14 residues in the CDR3. V lost 1 base and J lost 2, with 8 bases in between. Looked up from germline, CDR1 is SEHNR and CDR2 is FQNEAQ (reference sequence). CDR3 region: CASSLDALQETQYF. The CDR3 coding sequence is TGTGCCAGCAGCTTAGACGCGTTACAAGAGACCCAGTACTTC.

The chain links TRBV2 to TRBJ2-7, with unresolved D. This CDR3 contains 13 residues. Germline lookup yields CDR1 SNHLY and CDR2 FYNNEI. Between the trimmed V and J ends, which lost 8 bases and 5 bases, there was a span of 16 bases. CDR3 sequence reads: CASPGPYTHEQYF. The CDR3 region has the DNA TGTGCCAGCCCTGGACCCTATACCCACGAGCAGTACTTC.

The J gene is TRBJ1-4, the V gene TRBV6-6, with D hard to call. Per the germline V gene, CDR1 is MNHNY and CDR2 is SVGAGI (reference sequence). V was cut by 0 bases and J by 2 bases, with 7 bases left in between. This CDR3 is 15 amino acids long. The CDR3 DNA reads as TGTGCCAGCAGTTACTCGAGGGAGACTAATGAAAAACTGTTTTTT. Translating gives CASSYSRETNEKLFF.

The count of this clone is one. This chain uses TRBV6-5 with TRBJ1-5, with 9 bases aligning to TRBD1. This CDR3 region has 14 residues. V gave up 6 bases and J gave up 4 bases; unmatched junction bases: 4. Germline V gene data show CDR1 as MNHEY and CDR2 as SVGAGI. The CDR3, as DNA: TGTGCCAGCAGACTCGGGACAGGGAATCAGCCCCAGCATTTT. Encoded protein: CASRLGTGNQPQHF.

The chain couples TRBV7-6 to TRBJ2-7; 10 bases map to TRBD2. The ends lost 2 bases at V and 2 bases at J; junction bases unmatched: 6. The CDR3 is made up of 16 amino acids. The V gene's germline CDR1 is SGHVS and CDR2 FNYEAQ. The CDR3 is CASSLPGLAAAYEQYF. The CDR3 nucleotides read TGTGCCAGCAGCTTACCAGGACTAGCGGCCGCCTACGAGCAGTACTTC.

The V and J genes are TRBV27 and TRBJ2-5; perhaps TRBD2 as D (7 bases). This CDR3 is 14 amino acids long. V was clipped by 6 bases and J by 4 bases, with 15 bases between them. From germline, CDR1 is MNHEY and CDR2 SMNVEV (reference sequence). The CDR3 is CASRLTGGGETQYF. The CDR3 DNA reads TGTGCCAGCAGGTTGACGGGGGGCGGAGAGACCCAGTACTTC.

For this clone: Other DNA sequences within the sample encode an identical CDR3. The chain carries TRBV5-1 and TRBJ2-7, with 12 positions matching TRBD2. V was clipped by 3 bases and J by 3 bases; unmatched bases: 1. This CDR3 has 14 amino acids. Germline loops: CDR1 SGHRS, CDR2 YFSETQ. The CDR3 here is CASSSTSGSYEQYF. DNA of the CDR3: TGCGCCAGCAGCTCGACTAGCGGGAGCTACGAGCAGTACTTC.

Comment on this clone: The sample has other DNA sequences that encode this CDR3 too. The chain carries TRBV9 and TRBJ2-1; the match to TRBD1 covers 10 bases. This CDR3 has 14 residues. V shed 4 bases, J shed 4 bases, and the junction held 2 bases outside the gene matches. Looked up from germline, CDR1 is SGDLS and CDR2 is YYNGEE. Here the CDR3 reads CASSLGQGYNEQFF. Here the CDR3 DNA reads TGTGCCAGCAGCCTGGGACAGGGGTACAATGAGCAGTTCTTC.

The J gene is TRBJ1-4, the V gene TRBV25-1; D uncertain. Germline V gene sequence: CDR1 MGHDK, CDR2 SYGVNS. The V and J ends lost 6 bases and 7 bases respectively, with 6 bases between them. This CDR3 is 11 amino acids long. CDR3 amino acids: CASRSGEKLFF. The CDR3 DNA is TGTGCCAGCAGATCCGGTGAAAAACTGTTTTTT.

The chain joins TRBV19 to TRBJ2-7; the match to TRBD1 covers 10 bases. Germline lookup yields CDR1 LNHDA and CDR2 SQIVND (reference sequence). The V and J ends lost 8 bases and 7 bases, in that order; junction bases with no gene match: 5. CDR3 length: 12 residues. In DNA, the CDR3 is TGTGCCAGTGCTGACAGGGGGCAAGAGCAGTACTTC. Translated, it gives CASADRGQEQYF.

The chain uses TRBV10-2 and TRBJ2-1, with 7 positions matching TRBD2. Germline V gene sequence: CDR1 WSHSY, CDR2 SAAADI. The CDR3 is made up of 17 amino acids. V trimming: 0 bases; J trimming: 0 bases; junction bases outside the gene matches: 5. CDR3 DNA sequence: TGCGCCAGCAGTGAGTCGTGGGAGGGATACTCCTACAATGAGCAGTTCTTC. Protein product: CASSESWEGYSYNEQFF.

The chain carries TRBV7-9 and TRBJ2-2, with a possible D match to TRBD2 (6 bases). The V end was cut by 3 bases, the J end by 7 bases, with 12 bases between. The CDR3 has 14 residues. Germline CDR1 reads SEHNR; CDR2 reads FQNEAQ (reference sequence). This CDR3 is CASSFGGEDGELFF. The CDR3, as DNA: TGTGCCAGCAGCTTTGGCGGGGAGGACGGGGAGCTGTTTTTT.

The chain employs TRBV5-5 and TRBJ2-7; D is ambiguous. The germline V and J ends were trimmed by 3 bases and 5 bases, with 6 bases remaining between them. The germline V gene encodes CDR1 SGHKS and CDR2 YYEKEE (reference sequence). CDR3 size: 11 residues. CDR3 DNA sequence: TGTGCCAGCAGCTGGGCTGACGAGCAGTACTTC. It is translated as CASSWADEQYF.

V gene TRBV9 combines with J gene TRBJ1-2; 9 nucleotides agree with TRBD1. This CDR3 contains 14 residues. Germline V gene sequence: CDR1 SGDLS, CDR2 YYNGEE. Germline trimming cut 4 bases from V and 8 bases from J; bases unmatched to any gene: 9. In nucleotides, the CDR3 is TGTGCCAGCAGCTCTCGGACAGGGGTTTGGGGCTACACCTTC. Protein sequence: CASSSRTGVWGYTF.

This clone was seen a single time. Other DNA sequences of this sample code for an identical CDR3. This chain uses TRBV19 with TRBJ2-7, with 10 bases identical to TRBD1. The CDR3 length is 14 residues. Germline CDR1 and CDR2: LNHDA and SQIVND (reference sequence). V dropped 4 bases and J dropped 2; count of bases not matched to a gene: 2. The CDR3 reads CASSTGQGAYEQYF. DNA of the CDR3: TGTGCCAGTAGTACCGGACAGGGGGCCTACGAGCAGTACTTC.

This chain joins TRBV2 and TRBJ2-1; 7 positions match TRBD2. The CDR3 covers 14 residues. CDR1 and CDR2 (germline): SNHLY, FYNNEI. Trimming at V came to 6 bases and at J to 2 bases, leaving 4 bases not matched to a gene. Here the CDR3 reads CASRGTNPYNEQFF. The CDR3 region has the DNA TGTGCCAGCAGGGGGACTAACCCCTACAATGAGCAGTTCTTC. Based on the CDR3 plus reference TRBV2 and TRBJ2-1, the full variable domain is EPEVTQTPSHQVTQMGQEVILRCVPISNHLYFYWYRQILGQKVEFLVSFYNNEISEKSEIFDDQFSVERPDGSNFTLKIRSTKLEDSAMYFCASRGTNPYNEQFFGPGTRLTVL.

The chain recombines TRBV28 with TRBJ2-2; no clear D. The ends were cut back, 5 bases at V and 4 bases at J, with 14 bases in the middle. Germline CDR1 reads MDHEN; CDR2 reads SYDVKM. The length of the CDR3 is 15 residues. The CDR3 DNA follows: TGTGCCAGCAGTCCCCTTATTTTAAGCACCGGGGAGCTGTTTTTT. Residues: CASSPLILSTGELFF.

Turning to this clone: Other DNA sequences in this specimen translate into the identical CDR3. The chain has TRBV5-1 and TRBJ1-1, with TRBD1 identical over 11 bases. V dropped 0 bases and J dropped 3; count of bases not matched to a gene: 1. The length of the CDR3 is 15 residues. CDR1 is SGHRS, CDR2 YFSETQ, per germline. The CDR3, as DNA: TGCGCCAGCAGCTTGGTGGGACAGGGGGACACTGAAGCTTTCTTT. Protein sequence: CASSLVGQGDTEAFF.

This clone was detected only once. The chain recombines TRBV6-5 with TRBJ2-2, with D unclear. Trimming took off 7 bases at V and 6 bases at J, with 6 bases between the two ends. Germline V gives CDR1 MNHEY, CDR2 SVGAGI. The CDR3 contains 11 residues. CDR3 residues: CASMRPGELFF. CDR3 bases: TGTGCCAGCATGAGACCCGGGGAGCTGTTTTTT.